Below, one TCR beta chain is given with its context. Its matching antigen is unknown. This sample is drawn from a study of T cell responses to AZD1222 COVID-19 vaccine. Notes on the study in general: Possibly, clonal diversity was underestimated; donors were largely white British and included more females.

Assay: immunoSEQ multiplex PCR; the TCRdb copy retains only in-frame clones and omits some. The sample holds 150,000 or so clones; about 89% are singletons and the top ten take just over 5%. This specimen was peripheral blood, taken on day 0 of AZD1222 vaccination. The origin of this receptor is an adult in good health.

The CDR3 here is CASSHRGSRIYEQYF. The CDR3 nucleotides read TGCGCCAGCAGCCACCGGGGCAGTAGAATCTACGAGCAGTACTTC. This chain links TRBV4-3 with TRBJ2-7, with D possibly called TRBD1 or TRBD2 (5 bases each). The CDR3 length is 15 residues. V lost 3 bases, J lost 3 bases, and 15 bases lay in between. Germline CDR1 is LGHNA and CDR2 is YSLEER.